This T cell receptor beta chain was retrieved from a study of T cell repertoires in cytomegalovirus infection. The wider study: Recently identified HLA-C-restricted CMV epitopes were among the peptides used. CMV infection plus the matching HLA type was flagged by public TCR beta signatures.

Points on this clonotype: The antigen remains unidentified.

TCRdb re-called the reads through MiXCR, storing one row per CDR3 protein. Of around 71,000 distinct CDR3 sequences listed, roughly 20% were seen once; the top ten hold roughly two thirds. The germline V gene has CDR1 LGHNA and CDR2 YNFKEQ. The V and J ends lost 3 bases and 1 base respectively, with 6 bases between them. The CDR3 extends over 13 amino acids. The sample here was CD8+ T cells from cultured PBMCs, taken from culture after CMV antigen stimulation. The clonotype originates from a human donor in good health (CMV status not recorded). Some clones in this sample may be carry-over from other donors' samples. The gene calls are TRBV4-2 and TRBJ1-1; D remains ambiguous. CDR3 residues: CASSHRKNTEAFF. The CDR3 DNA is TGTGCCAGCAGCCACAGAAAGAACACTGAAGCTTTCTTT.